This TCR beta chain was observed in a study of cytotoxic CD8 clonotypes in ibrutinib-treated CLL. In the study overall: There were about 11 relapsed/refractory patients and about 15 treatment-naive patients, and 17 to 18 were IGHV unmutated. Study-level results: The study found public clonotypes uncommon, contracting or stable on treatment.

Clones were sequenced by immunoSEQ multiplex PCR, and TCRdb holds only the in-frame ones, with some missing. The table has 110,000 to 150,000 clones, 75% to 85% seen once. In the case of this clone: No antigen is known for it.

V was pared by 2 bases and J by 4 bases, with 9 bases of the junction left unmatched. This CDR3 is built from 17 residues. The germline V gene has CDR1 SGHTA and CDR2 FQGTGA. The J gene is TRBJ2-1, the V gene TRBV7-3; 9 nucleotides line up with TRBD2. Sequencing used PBMCs, obtained after 12 months of ibrutinib treatment. This receptor was identified in a human donor with chronic lymphocytic leukemia. The CDR3 DNA reads TGTGCCAGCAGCTTATCGTTGGGTCTAGCGGGATACAATGAGCAGTTCTTC. Protein: CASSLSLGLAGYNEQFF.